This T cell receptor beta chain is drawn from a study of control samples from healthy donors and cancer patients. The CDR3 length is 15 residues. V was clipped by 4 bases and J by 5 bases, with 17 bases between them. The V gene's germline CDR1 is MGHRA and CDR2 YSYEKL. Some clones are missing from TCRdb's copy, which holds only in-frame ones; the method was immunoSEQ multiplex PCR. The top ten hold 5.5% to 9% of the sample, which has about 140,000 clones, roughly nine tenths seen once. The V gene is TRBV4-1, the J gene TRBJ2-5; perhaps TRBD2 as D (6 bases). Sequencing input: blood. The TCR comes from a man aged 18 to 30 in good health. The CDR3 DNA sequence: TGCGCCAGCAGCCTAACGGGGGAGGAGCGGGAGACCCAGTACTTC. Translated: CASSLTGEERETQYF.